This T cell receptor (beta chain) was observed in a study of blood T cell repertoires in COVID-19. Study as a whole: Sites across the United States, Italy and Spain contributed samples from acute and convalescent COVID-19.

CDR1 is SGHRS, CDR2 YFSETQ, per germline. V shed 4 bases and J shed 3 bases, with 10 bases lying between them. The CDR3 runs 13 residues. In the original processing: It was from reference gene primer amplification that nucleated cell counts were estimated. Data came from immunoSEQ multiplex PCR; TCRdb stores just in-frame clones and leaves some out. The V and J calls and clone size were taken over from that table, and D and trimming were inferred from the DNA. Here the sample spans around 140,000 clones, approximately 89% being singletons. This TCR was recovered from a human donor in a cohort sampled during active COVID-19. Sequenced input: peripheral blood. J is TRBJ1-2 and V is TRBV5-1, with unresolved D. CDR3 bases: TGCGCCAGCAGCGAGGCAGACGACTATGGCTACACCTTC. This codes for CASSEADDYGYTF. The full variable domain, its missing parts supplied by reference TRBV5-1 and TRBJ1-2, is KAGVTQTPRYLIKTRGQQVTLSCSPISGHRSVSWYQQTPGQGLQFLFEYFSETQRNKGNFPGRFSGRQFSNSRSEMNVSTLELGDSALYLCASSEADDYGYTFGSGTRLTVV.